Listed here are 19 T cell receptor beta chains from one sample, sequenced in a study of PD-1 blockade in mismatch repair-deficient tumors. The table came from immunoSEQ multiplex PCR; TCRdb's copy has only in-frame clones and leaves some out. This sample yields roughly 130,000 clones, of which roughly 90% are seen a single time; about 11% belongs to the top ten. This specimen consisted of peripheral blood, obtained roughly 70 weeks after starting pembrolizumab. The receptors were gathered from an adult with mismatch repair-deficient cancer.

The chain links TRBV19 to TRBJ2-1; the match to TRBD2 covers 10 bases. The CDR3 loop spans 14 amino acids. V shed 10 bases, J shed 4 bases, and the junction held 7 bases outside the gene matches. Germline CDR1 is LNHDA and CDR2 is SQIVND (reference sequence). CDR3 protein: CAIISGRTYNEQFF. The CDR3 DNA reads as TGTGCCATTATTAGCGGGAGGACTTACAATGAGCAGTTCTTC.

This clone was counted only a few times. The rearrangement uses TRBV29-1 and TRBJ1-2; D is ambiguous. From germline, CDR1 is SQVTM and CDR2 ANQGSEA. This CDR3 has 10 residues. Trimming removed 4 bases at V and 6 bases at J, with 6 bases between. The chain's CDR3 is CSVVGDGYTF. The CDR3 DNA reads as TGCAGCGTTGTGGGAGATGGCTACACCTTC.

V is TRBV7-9 and J is TRBJ2-1, with 10 bases lining up with TRBD2. The V segment lost 5 bases and the J segment 6 bases; nucleotides outside the gene matches: 16. CDR1 and CDR2 (germline): SEHNR, FQNEAQ (reference sequence). The CDR3 sequence is 18 residues long. DNA of the CDR3: TGTGCCAGCAGCGGGACAACGATACTAGCGGGAAGGTTCAATGAGCAGTTCTTC. This translates into CASSGTTILAGRFNEQFF.

The chain uses TRBV30 and TRBJ2-7; D tentatively reads TRBD1 or TRBD2 (5 bases each). Trimming removed 5 bases at V and 5 bases at J, with 10 bases between. Germline assignment: CDR1 GTSNPN and CDR2 SVGIG (reference sequence). The length of the CDR3 is 11 residues. CDR3 in amino acids: CAWGGFDEQYF. DNA of the CDR3: TGTGCCTGGGGGGGTTTCGACGAGCAGTACTTC.

V gene TRBV2 combines with J gene TRBJ2-2, with D perhaps TRBD1 (6 bases). The germline V gene has CDR1 SNHLY and CDR2 FYNNEI. This CDR3 comprises 17 residues. Trimming shortened V by 2 bases and J by 0 bases, and 13 bases separated the two germline ends. The CDR3 sequence: CASSESRDIANTGELFF. CDR3 DNA sequence: TGTGCCAGCAGTGAATCCCGGGACATAGCGAACACCGGGGAGCTGTTTTTT.

CDR3 residues: CASSLVRGSYNEQFF. In DNA, the CDR3 is TGTGCCAGCAGCCTGGTGCGGGGATCCTACAATGAGCAGTTCTTC. The V call is TRBV7-2, the J call TRBJ2-1, with a possible D match to TRBD2 (6 bases). The CDR3 consists of 15 residues. Between the trimmed V and J ends, which lost 5 bases and 1 base, there was a span of 12 bases. Germline V lookup: CDR1 SGHTA, CDR2 FQGNSA.

The V and J genes are TRBV27 and TRBJ2-2; D unclear. Germline CDR1 reads MNHEY; CDR2 reads SMNVEV (reference sequence). The V end was cut by 0 bases, the J end by 1 base, with 9 bases between. This CDR3 contains 16 residues. This CDR3 is CASSLSVPGNTGELFF. As DNA, the CDR3 is TGTGCCAGCAGTTTATCGGTGCCAGGGAACACCGGGGAGCTGTTTTTT.

The chain has TRBV19 and TRBJ1-2; the D gene is possibly TRBD1 (6 bases). V lost 5 bases and J 13 bases, leaving 17 bases between the germline ends. The CDR3 length is 12 residues. From germline, CDR1 is LNHDA and CDR2 SQIVND (reference sequence). CDR3 in amino acids: CASSRRTVSFTF. The CDR3 nucleotides read TGTGCCAGTAGTCGCCGGACAGTCTCCTTCACCTTC.

This rearrangement joins TRBV29-1 to TRBJ1-1, with D possibly being TRBD1 (6 bases). Trimming stripped 6 bases from V and 3 bases from J, with 14 bases between. This CDR3 is built from 13 residues. Germline V CDR1 and CDR2: SQVTM, ANQGSEA. The CDR3 DNA sequence: TGCAGCGTCATGGGGGGGGCGGACACTGAAGCTTTCTTT. Its translation is CSVMGGADTEAFF.

This sequence joins TRBV6-6 and TRBJ2-1; no definite D call. The germline V gene encodes CDR1 MNHNY and CDR2 SVGAGI (reference sequence). This CDR3 region has 12 residues. Trimming left V 5 bases short and J 3 bases short, with 5 bases between. The DNA of the CDR3 is TGTGCCAGCAGTCCGGACTACAATGAGCAGTTCTTC. This encodes CASSPDYNEQFF.

V is TRBV11-2 and J is TRBJ2-4; 9 nucleotides line up with TRBD1. There are 16 residues in the CDR3. Germline CDR1 SGHAT, CDR2 FQNNGV. J lost 1 base, V lost 5 bases, and 6 bases had no gene match. The CDR3 DNA is TGTGCCAGCAGCGAGGGGACAGGGTGGGCCAAAAACATTCAGTACTTC. Protein: CASSEGTGWAKNIQYF. Supplemented by reference TRBV11-2 and TRBJ2-4, the full variable domain reads EAGVAQSPRYKIIEKRQSVAFWCNPISGHATLYWYQQILGQGPKLLIQFQNNGVVDDSQLPKDRFSAERLKGVDSTLKIQPAKLEDSAVYLCASSEGTGWAKNIQYFGAGTRLSVL.

The chain is built from TRBV6-5 and TRBJ2-7; perhaps D is TRBD1 or TRBD2 (6 bases each). Trimming removed 2 bases at V and 6 bases at J, with 17 bases between. CDR3 length: 15 amino acids. CDR1 is MNHEY and CDR2 is SVGAGI in the germline V gene. The CDR3 is CASSYEAGDFREQYF. The CDR3 DNA is TGTGCCAGCAGTTACGAGGCAGGGGACTTCCGCGAGCAGTACTTC.

Details on this clone: A junction boundary mismatches the germline segment, possibly from a read error. The V and J genes are TRBV9 and TRBJ1-1, with 7 bases aligning to TRBD1. This CDR3 comprises 14 residues. Germline CDR1 reads SGDLS; CDR2 reads YYNGEE. The CDR3 sequence: CASSVGDSVGILGF. The CDR3 DNA reads as TGTGCCAGCAGCGTAGGGGACAGTGTTGGGATCCTGGGCTTT.

This chain uses TRBV5-4 with TRBJ2-5; D possibly uses TRBD1 or TRBD2 (5 bases each). CDR3 length: 17 residues. Germline lookup yields CDR1 SGHNT and CDR2 YYREEE (reference sequence). With 3 bases removed from V and 4 bases from J, the gap between germline ends came to 22 bases. The CDR3: CASSSKGTDNGGETQYF. CDR3 bases: TGTGCCAGCAGCTCGAAAGGCACGGACAATGGAGGAGAGACCCAGTACTTC.

The chain combines TRBV6-5 with TRBJ2-7; the match to TRBD2 covers 7 bases. The V gene end was trimmed by 7 bases and the J gene end by 4 bases; junction bases not matched to a gene: 4. From germline, CDR1 is MNHEY and CDR2 SVGAGI. The CDR3 totals 12 residues. The CDR3 spells CASMGGEYEQYF. CDR3 in DNA: TGTGCCAGCATGGGGGGGGAATACGAGCAGTACTTC.

The chain employs TRBV4-2 and TRBJ2-2; D possibly corresponds to TRBD2 (5 bases). The germline gives CDR1 LGHNA, CDR2 YNFKEQ. Trimming removed 0 bases at V and 6 bases at J, with 11 bases between. This CDR3 contains 15 residues. CDR3 in amino acids: CASSQDPRGPGELFF. The CDR3 bases are TGTGCCAGCAGCCAAGATCCGCGAGGGCCCGGGGAGCTGTTTTTT.

The chain employs TRBV27 and TRBJ2-7; 9 bases agree with TRBD2. V dropped 5 bases and J dropped 2; count of bases not matched to a gene: 7. The germline gives CDR1 MNHEY, CDR2 SMNVEV (reference sequence). CDR3 size: 15 residues. CDR3 nucleotide sequence: TGTGCCAGCAGTCAGACTAGCGGAATCCCCTACGAGCAGTACTTC. Translated, it gives CASSQTSGIPYEQYF.

The chain couples TRBV2 to TRBJ2-5; D is possibly TRBD1 or TRBD2 (5 bases each). This CDR3 contains 14 residues. Germline assignment: CDR1 SNHLY and CDR2 FYNNEI. Trimming removed 10 bases at V and 4 bases at J, with 19 bases between. CDR3 bases: TGTGCCACCGTCCGGGACCCTCATGTAGAGACCCAGTACTTC. As protein: CATVRDPHVETQYF.

The rearrangement joins TRBV5-4 to TRBJ2-1; no definite D call. Germline V gene lookup returns CDR1 SGHNT and CDR2 YYREEE (reference sequence). Trimming stripped 0 bases from V and 10 bases from J, with 8 bases between. This CDR3 is 12 amino acids long. For the CDR3, the DNA is TGTGCCAGCAGCTTGGGGCTCGGGGAGCAGTTCTTC. Protein: CASSLGLGEQFF. The complete variable domain, with remaining parts taken from reference TRBV5-4 and TRBJ2-1, reads ETGVTQSPTHLIKTRGQQVTLRCSSQSGHNTVSWYQQALGQGPQFIFQYYREEENGRGNFPPRFSGLQFPNYSSELNVNALELDDSALYLCASSLGLGEQFFGPGTRLTVL.